These 20 T cell receptor beta chains were all obtained from the same sample, sequenced in a study of siplizumab effects on memory and regulatory T cells. TCRdb keeps only in-frame clones here, not all; method: immunoSEQ multiplex PCR. The sample holds about 85,000 clones; around 93% are singletons and the top ten take approximately 18%. Material: CD8+ T cells sorted from blood. The origin of the receptors is a human donor in good health.

V and J are TRBV10-2 and TRBJ2-5; 9 bases are a match to TRBD1. The ends lost 8 bases at V and 9 bases at J; junction bases unmatched: 10. Germline loops: CDR1 WSHSY, CDR2 SAAADI. This CDR3 spans 13 amino acids. CDR3 amino acids: CASEGTGQWAQYF. CDR3 nucleotide sequence: TGCGCCAGCGAAGGGACAGGGCAATGGGCCCAGTACTTC.

The CDR3 region is CASSFFLAAHGMNTGELFF. The CDR3 DNA follows: TGTGCCAGCAGCTTTTTCTTAGCGGCGCATGGGATGAACACCGGGGAGCTGTTTTTT. The chain links TRBV5-6 to TRBJ2-2; possible D gene TRBD2, 6 bases. The CDR3 extends over 19 amino acids. Trimming shortened V by 2 bases and J by 1 base, and 21 bases separated the two germline ends. Germline V lookup: CDR1 SGHDT, CDR2 YYEEEE.

The V and J genes are TRBV27 and TRBJ2-7; 10 positions agree with TRBD1. Germline CDR1 and CDR2: MNHEY and SMNVEV (reference sequence). The CDR3 sequence is 15 residues long. After removal of 6 bases from V and 2 bases from J, the junction contained 7 bases not matched to a gene. The CDR3 DNA reads as TGTGCCAGCAGCCTACTCGGGACAGGGGCCTACGAGCAGTACTTC. Translated: CASSLLGTGAYEQYF.

The chain uses TRBV7-9 and TRBJ2-1; D unclear. The CDR3 loop spans 11 amino acids. The V end was cut by 4 bases, the J end by 7 bases, with 5 bases between. The germline V gene encodes CDR1 SEHNR and CDR2 FQNEAQ (reference sequence). CDR3 sequence reads: CASSSENEQFF. CDR3 DNA: TGTGCCAGCAGCTCCGAAAATGAGCAGTTCTTC.

J is TRBJ2-7 and V is TRBV19; D is perhaps TRBD1 or TRBD2 (5 bases each). V lost 5 bases and J lost 4, with 18 bases in between. CDR1 LNHDA and CDR2 SQIVND come from the germline V gene (reference sequence). CDR3 length: 15 amino acids. The CDR3 region is CASSYIGDGYYEQYF. The CDR3 DNA reads TGTGCCAGTAGTTACATCGGGGACGGGTATTACGAGCAGTACTTC.

The genes are TRBV2 and TRBJ2-7; D possibly corresponds to TRBD2 (5 bases). Trimming cost V 4 bases and J 5 bases, with 9 bases left between them. The CDR3 spans 12 residues. Looked up from germline, CDR1 is SNHLY and CDR2 is FYNNEI. The CDR3 is CASSGRQNEQYF. DNA for the CDR3: TGTGCCAGCAGTGGGAGGCAGAACGAGCAGTACTTC.

The genes are TRBV28 and TRBJ2-7; 8 nucleotides align to TRBD1. The V and J ends lost 2 bases and 3 bases, in that order; junction bases with no gene match: 3. The CDR3 totals 14 residues. Germline assignment: CDR1 MDHEN and CDR2 SYDVKM. The CDR3 loop reads CASSLGQGYYEQYF. CDR3 nucleotides: TGTGCCAGCAGTTTAGGACAGGGCTACTACGAGCAGTACTTC.

CDR3 in DNA: TGTGCCAGCAGTTACAGGGCTAGCGGGACGTTCGTGCAGTATTTT. This sequence encodes CASSYRASGTFVQYF. The rearrangement links TRBV6-5 to TRBJ2-3, with TRBD2 matching over 9 bases. Unmatched junction bases numbered 11, after V lost 2 bases and J lost 11 bases. This CDR3 region has 15 residues. The germline V gene encodes CDR1 MNHEY and CDR2 SVGAGI.

The chain employs TRBV6-5 and TRBJ1-1; 7 bases are shared with TRBD1. The CDR3 loop spans 16 amino acids. Germline loops: CDR1 MNHEY, CDR2 SVGAGI. The V segment lost 0 bases and the J segment 3 bases; nucleotides outside the gene matches: 7. Here the CDR3 DNA reads TGTGCCAGCAGTTACTCGGGCAGGGGGGTCTACACTGAAGCTTTCTTT. Residues: CASSYSGRGVYTEAFF.

This clone was recorded only once. The chain joins TRBV27 to TRBJ2-7, with D maybe TRBD1 (6 bases). The CDR3 runs to 12 residues. The V end was cut by 5 bases, the J end by 6 bases, with 11 bases between. Germline CDR1 reads MNHEY; CDR2 reads SMNVEV (reference sequence). CDR3 bases: TGTGCCAGCAGTCTGGACAGAGGCGAGCAGTACTTC. This gives the protein CASSLDRGEQYF.

The chain combines TRBV6-1 with TRBJ1-2, with a weak D call TRBD1 (6 bases). The CDR3 is made up of 13 amino acids. The V gene's germline CDR1 is MNHNS and CDR2 SASEGT. V was clipped by 10 bases and J by 2 bases, with 14 bases between them. The CDR3 DNA sequence: TGTGCCAACGGACAGCTACCCAACTATGGCTACACCTTC. The encoded protein is CANGQLPNYGYTF.

This chain connects TRBV4-1 to TRBJ2-3; D uncertain. This CDR3 spans 17 amino acids. CDR1 is MGHRA, CDR2 YSYEKL, per germline. The V end lost 0 bases, the J end lost 1 base, and 14 bases lay between the germline ends. CDR3 loop: CASSQDLRSSGTDTQYF. DNA for the CDR3: TGCGCCAGCAGCCAAGATCTGCGGAGTTCGGGCACAGATACGCAGTATTTT.

The chain combines TRBV6-5 with TRBJ2-3, with 7 nucleotides matching TRBD1. Germline V gene data show CDR1 as MNHEY and CDR2 as SVGAGI. The J segment lost 5 bases and the V segment lost 7 bases, leaving 12 bases of the junction unmatched. CDR3 size: 15 residues. DNA of the CDR3: TGTGCCAGCACCTTCCGGGACAGCAAAAGAGATACGCAGTATTTT. It is translated as CASTFRDSKRDTQYF.

This chain links TRBV6-6 with TRBJ1-4; 7 bases line up with TRBD1. CDR3 length equals 14 residues. Germline V gene sequence: CDR1 MNHNY, CDR2 SVGAGI (reference sequence). Trimming removed 5 bases from V and 7 bases from J; junction bases left unmatched: 7. CDR3 in amino acids: CASSGTARGEKLFF. CDR3 DNA: TGTGCCAGCAGTGGGACAGCGCGGGGTGAAAAACTGTTTTTT.

This chain joins TRBV29-1 and TRBJ1-2; TRBD1 is a possible D gene (6 bases). Germline CDR1 and CDR2: SQVTM and ANQGSEA. This CDR3 is built from 16 residues. V gave up 0 bases and J gave up 4 bases, with 18 bases separating them. CDR3 nucleotide sequence: TGCAGCGTTGAAGATCTGGCGGGGGGGCTGGTCTATGGCTACACCTTC. Translated: CSVEDLAGGLVYGYTF.

As concerns this clone: Relative to the germline gene, one junction end is altered; a read error may explain this. CDR3 residues: CASSPGEVQYTGELFF. The DNA of the CDR3 is TGTGCTAGCAGCCCGGGCGAGGTTCAGTACACCGGGGAGCTGTTTTTT. The chain carries TRBV7-7 and TRBJ2-2; D is unclear. The germline gives CDR1 SSHAT, CDR2 FNYEAQ (reference sequence). CDR3 length: 16 residues.

The count of this clone is one. V gene TRBV7-9 combines with J gene TRBJ2-1; 12 positions match TRBD2. In germline, CDR1 is SEHNR, CDR2 FQNEAQ (reference sequence). V lost 5 bases, J lost 5 bases, and 7 bases stayed unmatched. The CDR3 covers 16 residues. The CDR3 protein is CASSPQRLAGDNEQFF. The DNA of the CDR3 is TGTGCCAGCAGCCCCCAGAGACTAGCGGGGGACAATGAGCAGTTCTTC.

The chain links TRBV19 to TRBJ2-7; TRBD2 matches 7 bases. The germline V gene encodes CDR1 LNHDA and CDR2 SQIVND (reference sequence). The CDR3 totals 15 residues. J lost 3 bases, V lost 2 bases, and 7 bases had no gene match. The CDR3 region is CASSIFGGGLYEQYF. CDR3 sequence (DNA): TGTGCCAGTAGTATATTCGGGGGAGGGCTCTACGAGCAGTACTTC.

The CDR3 reads CASSIDVGTATYEQYF. In DNA form, the CDR3 reads TGTGCCAGTAGTATAGATGTCGGGACAGCGACCTACGAGCAGTACTTC. This chain joins TRBV19 and TRBJ2-7; 7 bases match TRBD1. The CDR3 is made up of 16 amino acids. V trimming: 0 bases; J trimming: 2 bases; junction bases outside the gene matches: 7. CDR1 LNHDA and CDR2 SQIVND come from the germline V gene (reference sequence).

The chain joins TRBV9 to TRBJ2-3; TRBD2 aligns across 8 bases. V dropped 3 bases and J dropped 0; count of bases not matched to a gene: 9. In germline, CDR1 is SGDLS, CDR2 YYNGEE. The CDR3 sequence is 17 residues long. For the CDR3, the DNA is TGTGCCAGCAGCGCCGGGAGACTAGCGTCTAGCACAGATACGCAGTATTTT. Amino acid sequence: CASSAGRLASSTDTQYF.